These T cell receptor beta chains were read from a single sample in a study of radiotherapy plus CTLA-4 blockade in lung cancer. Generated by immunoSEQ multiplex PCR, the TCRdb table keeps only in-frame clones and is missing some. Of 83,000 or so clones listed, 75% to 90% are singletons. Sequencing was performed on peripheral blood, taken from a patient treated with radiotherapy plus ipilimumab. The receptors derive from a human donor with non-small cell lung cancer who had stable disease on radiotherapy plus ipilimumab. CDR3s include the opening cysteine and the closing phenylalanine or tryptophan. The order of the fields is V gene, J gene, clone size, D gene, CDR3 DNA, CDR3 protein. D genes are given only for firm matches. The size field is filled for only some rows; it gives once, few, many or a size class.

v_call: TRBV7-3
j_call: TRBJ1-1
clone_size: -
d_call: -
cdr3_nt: TGTGCCAGCAGCCCTCATGGAGAGAACACTGAAGCTTTCTTT
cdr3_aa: CASSPHGENTEAFF

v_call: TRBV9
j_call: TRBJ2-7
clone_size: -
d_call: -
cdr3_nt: TGTGCCAGCAGCCCGGGACTCGCTCTGTCCTACGAGCAGTACTTC
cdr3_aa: CASSPGLALSYEQYF

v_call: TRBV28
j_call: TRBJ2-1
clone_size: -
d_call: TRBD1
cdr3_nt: TGTGCCAGCAGGGAGGGGACAGGGGGCAAAAATGAGCAGTTCTTC
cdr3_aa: CASREGTGGKNEQFF

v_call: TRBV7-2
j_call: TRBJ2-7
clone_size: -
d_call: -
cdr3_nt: TGTGCCAGCAGTCAAAATGGGGGGCCCTACGAGCAGTACTTC
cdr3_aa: CASSQNGGPYEQYF

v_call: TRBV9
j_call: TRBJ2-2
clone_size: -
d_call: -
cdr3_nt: TGTGCCAGCAGCGTAGTTGGGTCAGGGGTTGCCGGGGAGCTGTTTTTT
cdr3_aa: CASSVVGSGVAGELFF

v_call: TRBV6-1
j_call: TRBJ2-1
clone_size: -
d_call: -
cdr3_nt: TGTGCCAGCATCCTGGACGGCTCCAATGAGCAGTTCTTC
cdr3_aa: CASILDGSNEQFF

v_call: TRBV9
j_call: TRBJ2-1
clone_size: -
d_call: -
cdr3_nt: TGCGCCAGCAGCGTAGCCTACTACAATGAGCAGTTCTTC
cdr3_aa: CASSVAYYNEQFF

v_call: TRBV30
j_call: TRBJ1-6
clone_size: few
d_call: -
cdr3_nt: TGTGCCTGGAGCGGGACGGCCCCAAATGATCCTCATTCACCCCTCCACTTT
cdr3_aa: CAWSGTAPNDPHSPLHF

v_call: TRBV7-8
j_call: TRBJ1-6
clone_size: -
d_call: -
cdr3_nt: TGTGCCAGCAGCTTCTCGGGGGAACAAACCAATTCACCCCTCCACTTT
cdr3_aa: CASSFSGEQTNSPLHF

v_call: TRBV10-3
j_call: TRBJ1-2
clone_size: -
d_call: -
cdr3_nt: TGTGCCATCAGTGAGTCGACGGCACTTGCTTATGGCTACACCTTC
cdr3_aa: CAISESTALAYGYTF

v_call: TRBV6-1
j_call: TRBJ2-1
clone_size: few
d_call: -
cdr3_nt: TGTGCCAGCAGAAGTTACTTAGGTAACAATGAGCAGTTCTTC
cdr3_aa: CASRSYLGNNEQFF

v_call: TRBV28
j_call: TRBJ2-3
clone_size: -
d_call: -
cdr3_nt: TGTGCCAGCCTCCCCAGGGGAAATACGCAGTATTTT
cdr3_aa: CASLPRGNTQYF

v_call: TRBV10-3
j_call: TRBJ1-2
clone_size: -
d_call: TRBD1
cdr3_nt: TGTGCCATCAGTGAGCAGGGGGACTATGGCTACACCTTC
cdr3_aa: CAISEQGDYGYTF

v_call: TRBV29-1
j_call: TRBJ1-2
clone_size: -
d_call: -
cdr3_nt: TGCAGCGCCACGACAGAATCCAACTATGGCTACACCTTC
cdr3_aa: CSATTESNYGYTF

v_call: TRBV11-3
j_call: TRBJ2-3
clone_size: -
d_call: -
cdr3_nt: TGTGCCAGCAGCTTAGGGGCGGCGGGCGGAGTCCCAGATACGCAGTATTTT
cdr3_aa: CASSLGAAGGVPDTQYF

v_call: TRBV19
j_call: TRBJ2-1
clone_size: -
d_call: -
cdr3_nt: TGTGCCAGTAAAGACCTAGTGAACAATGAGCAGTTCTTC
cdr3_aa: CASKDLVNNEQFF

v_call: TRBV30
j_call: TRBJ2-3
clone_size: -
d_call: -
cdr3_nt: TGTGCCTGGAGAAGAGGGCCTGGCACAGATACGCAGTATTTT
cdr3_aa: CAWRRGPGTDTQYF

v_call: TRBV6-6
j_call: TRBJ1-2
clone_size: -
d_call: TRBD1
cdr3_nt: TGTGCCAGCAGTTATGAGAGGGGGCGACGGGTATATGGCTACACCTTC
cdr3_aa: CASSYERGRRVYGYTF

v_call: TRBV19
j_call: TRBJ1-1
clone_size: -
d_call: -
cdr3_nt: TGTGCCAGTAGTCGGCAGGTGAACACTGAAGCTTTCTTT
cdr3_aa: CASSRQVNTEAFF

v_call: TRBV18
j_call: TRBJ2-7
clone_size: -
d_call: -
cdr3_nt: TGTGCCAGCTCTTTGACCGGCCGGGATTACGAGCAGTACTTC
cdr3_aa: CASSLTGRDYEQYF

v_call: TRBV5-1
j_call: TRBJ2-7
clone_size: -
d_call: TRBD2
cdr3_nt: TGCGCCAGCAGCTTGAGCGGGGGCTACGAGCAGTACTTC
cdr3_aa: CASSLSGGYEQYF

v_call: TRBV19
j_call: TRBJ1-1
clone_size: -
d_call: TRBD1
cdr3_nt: TGTGCCAGTAGTCCACAGGGGGCCACTGAAGCTTTCTTT
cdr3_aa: CASSPQGATEAFF

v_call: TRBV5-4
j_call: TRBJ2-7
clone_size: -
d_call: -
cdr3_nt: TGTGCCAGCAGACGTCGACGGGATTCCTACGAGCAGTACTTC
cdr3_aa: CASRRRRDSYEQYF

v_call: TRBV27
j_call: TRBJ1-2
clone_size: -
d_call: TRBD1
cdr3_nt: TGTGCCAGCAGGGAACAGGGGCGGGGAGACGGCTACACCTTC
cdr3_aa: CASREQGRGDGYTF

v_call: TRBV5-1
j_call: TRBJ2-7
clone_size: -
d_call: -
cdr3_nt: TGCGCCAGCAGCGCACAGACTAGTTCCTACGAGCAGTACTTC
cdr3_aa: CASSAQTSSYEQYF

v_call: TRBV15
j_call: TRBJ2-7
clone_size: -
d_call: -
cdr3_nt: TGTGCCACCAGCAGAGAGCTTCTTATCCAAGGCTACGAGCAGTACTTC
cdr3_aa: CATSRELLIQGYEQYF

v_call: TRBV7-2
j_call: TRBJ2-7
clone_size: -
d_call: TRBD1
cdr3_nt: TGTGCCAGCAGCTTATCCGGGACAGGGAGGGGGCAATCTCCGTACGAGCAGTACTTC
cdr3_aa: CASSLSGTGRGQSPYEQYF

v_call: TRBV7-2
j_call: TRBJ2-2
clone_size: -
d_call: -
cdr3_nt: TGTGCCAGCAGAATTGCGAACACCGGGGAGCTGTTTTTT
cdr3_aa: CASRIANTGELFF

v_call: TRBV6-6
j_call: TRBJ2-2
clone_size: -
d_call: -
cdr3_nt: TGTGCCAGCAGACAGCTAGAATCCGGGGAGCTGTTTTTT
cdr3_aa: CASRQLESGELFF

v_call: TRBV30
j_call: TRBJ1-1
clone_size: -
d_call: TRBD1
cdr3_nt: TGTGCCTGGAGTGTACCGGACAGGGGGAACACTGAAGCTTTCTTT
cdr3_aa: CAWSVPDRGNTEAFF

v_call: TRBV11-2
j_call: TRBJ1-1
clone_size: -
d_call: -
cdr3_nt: TGTGCCAGCAGATTGAAGAGGACTGAAGCTTTCTTT
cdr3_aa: CASRLKRTEAFF

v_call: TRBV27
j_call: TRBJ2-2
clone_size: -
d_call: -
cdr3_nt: TGTGCCAGCAGCCGTAACACCGGGGAGCTGTTTTTT
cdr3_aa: CASSRNTGELFF

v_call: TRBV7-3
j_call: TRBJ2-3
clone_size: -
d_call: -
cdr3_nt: TGTGCCAGCAGCTTCATGGGCCCAATCAATAGGGGGGGCCGGACAGATACGCAGTATTTT
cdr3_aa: CASSFMGPINRGGRTDTQYF

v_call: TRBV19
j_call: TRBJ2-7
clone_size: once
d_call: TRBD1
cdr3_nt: TGTGCCAGTAGTACCGAAGGGGGACAGGGGTACGAGCAGTACTTC
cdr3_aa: CASSTEGGQGYEQYF

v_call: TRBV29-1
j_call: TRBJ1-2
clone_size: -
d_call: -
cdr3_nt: TGCAGCGTTGATTCCTCCAGCAACTATGGCTACACCTTC
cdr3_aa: CSVDSSSNYGYTF

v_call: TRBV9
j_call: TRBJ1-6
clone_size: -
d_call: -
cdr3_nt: TGTGCCAGCAGCGCCGGGGACGGCAGAAATTCACCCCTCCACTTT
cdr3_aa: CASSAGDGRNSPLHF

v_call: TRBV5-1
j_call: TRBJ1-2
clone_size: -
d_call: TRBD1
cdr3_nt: TGCGCCAGCAGCTTGGAGATACAGGGGTTCAATGGCTACACCTTC
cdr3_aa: CASSLEIQGFNGYTF

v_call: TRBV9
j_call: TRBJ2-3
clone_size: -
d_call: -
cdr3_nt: TGTGCCAGCAGCGTAGGACAGGGCACAGATACGCAGTATTTT
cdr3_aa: CASSVGQGTDTQYF

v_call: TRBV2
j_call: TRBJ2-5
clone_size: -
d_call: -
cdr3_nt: TGTGCCAGTATCCAGAGGCTCCAAGAGACCCAGTACTTC
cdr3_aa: CASIQRLQETQYF

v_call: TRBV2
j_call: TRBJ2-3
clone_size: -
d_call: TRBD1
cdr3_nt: TGTGCCAGCAGAGGACAGGGGGCATCTGGAGATACGCAGTATTTT
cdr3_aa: CASRGQGASGDTQYF